The 8 T cell receptor beta chains listed next were all sequenced from one sample in a study of CD4 T cells in relation to SARS-CoV-2 and coronaviruses. CD4+ T cells from unexposed donors were obtained before the COVID-19 pandemic (2011-2018). After about ten days of culture, CD4+ T cells were isolated. Method: immunoSEQ multiplex PCR; TCRdb's copy keeps in-frame clones and lacks some. This table has more than 20,000 clones, about 69% appearing once. Their antigens are not known. Sequences were obtained from CD4+ T cells from PBMCs, cultured in vitro. Receptor source: a human donor in good health.

This clone was found once. This chain connects TRBV28 to TRBJ2-1; D perhaps matches TRBD1 (5 bases). Germline lookup yields CDR1 MDHEN and CDR2 SYDVKM. Deletions cut 8 bases from V and 7 bases from J, with 21 bases between. The CDR3 is 15 residues long. The CDR3 DNA reads TGTGCCAGCCGCTCGTTAGGGGAAGGGTGGAATGAGCAGTTCTTC. This translates into CASRSLGEGWNEQFF.

V is TRBV19 and J is TRBJ1-6; D is uncertain. Trimming took off 4 bases at V and 7 bases at J, with 14 bases between the two ends. Germline V CDR1 and CDR2: LNHDA, SQIVND (reference sequence). CDR3 length equals 15 residues. As DNA, the CDR3 is TGTGCCAGTAGTAGTGGCTACCCAAGAAATTCACCCCTCCACTTT. It translates to CASSSGYPRNSPLHF. Using reference TRBV19 and TRBJ1-6 for the parts outside the CDR3, the full variable domain is DGGITQSPKYLFRKEGQNVTLSCEQNLNHDAMYWYRQDPGQGLRLIYYSQIVNDFQKGDIAEGYSVSREKKESFPLTVTSAQKNPTAFYLCASSSGYPRNSPLHFGNGTRLTVT.

This clone has only one observation. This rearrangement joins TRBV19 to TRBJ2-5; 10 bases are a match to TRBD1. The CDR3 contains 14 residues. Trimming took 4 bases from V and 5 from J; bases not matched to a gene: 4. CDR1 is LNHDA and CDR2 is SQIVND in the germline V gene (reference sequence). The CDR3 here is CASSRTGGTETQYF. For the CDR3, the DNA is TGTGCCAGTAGTAGGACAGGGGGGACGGAGACCCAGTACTTC.

This clone was recorded a few times. The genes are TRBV4-1 and TRBJ2-7; D may match TRBD1 or TRBD2 (5 bases each). Trimming took off 1 base at V and 3 bases at J, with 16 bases between the two ends. This CDR3 is built from 16 residues. The germline V gene has CDR1 MGHRA and CDR2 YSYEKL. CDR3 sequence (DNA): TGCGCCAGCAGCCAAGTGGGCCGGGGCCGTGGCTACGAGCAGTACTTC. This codes for CASSQVGRGRGYEQYF.

This clone has just a few counts. The V and J genes are TRBV7-6 and TRBJ1-2; weak D call: TRBD1 (6 bases). The CDR3 has 16 amino acids. The V end was cut by 5 bases, the J end by 4 bases, with 20 bases between. Germline V CDR1 and CDR2: SGHVS, FNYEAQ. CDR3 DNA: TGTGCCAGCAGCCCATTAGGGGGAGCGGACCTCTATGGCTACACCTTC. Translating it yields CASSPLGGADLYGYTF.

This clone has only a few counts. V and J are TRBV7-3 and TRBJ2-2; 11 bases are shared with TRBD2. Germline V CDR1 and CDR2: SGHTA, FQGTGA. After removal of 6 bases from V and 0 bases from J, the junction contained 3 bases not matched to a gene. This CDR3 region has 16 residues. The CDR3 DNA reads TGTGCCAGCAGGATTAGCGGGAGGGCGAACACCGGGGAGCTGTTTTTT. This gives the protein CASRISGRANTGELFF. Supplemented by reference TRBV7-3 and TRBJ2-2, the full variable domain reads GAGVSQTPSNKVTEKGKYVELRCDPISGHTALYWYRQSLGQGPEFLIYFQGTGAADDSGLPNDRFFAVRPEGSVSTLKIQRTERGDSAVYLCASRISGRANTGELFFGEGSRLTVL.

This clone was detected only a few times. This sequence joins TRBV30 and TRBJ1-2; D gene ambiguous. The CDR3 runs to 13 residues. CDR1 is GTSNPN and CDR2 is SVGIG in the germline V gene (reference sequence). Trimming cost V 2 bases and J 1 base, with 8 bases left between them. CDR3 sequence: CAWSPHSNYGYTF. The CDR3 DNA is TGTGCCTGGAGTCCCCACAGTAACTATGGCTACACCTTC.

This rearrangement joins TRBV7-3 to TRBJ2-1, with D possibly matching TRBD2 (6 bases). The CDR3 is made up of 16 amino acids. Looked up from germline, CDR1 is SGHTA and CDR2 is FQGTGA. Trimming removed 8 bases at V and 7 bases at J, with 24 bases between. In DNA form, the CDR3 reads TGTGCCAGCGCGCCGGGACCCGGGAGCGGAGGGAATGAGCAGTTCTTC. It encodes CASAPGPGSGGNEQFF.